The clone carrying this T cell receptor (beta chain) showed up just a few times. Its cognate antigen is unknown. The data derive from a study of T-cell memory formation after mild COVID-19. Study context: For the most part, TCR clusters were specific to one donor. Study results and limitations: Still unconfirmed is whether the second-wave clones peaking on day 37 recognized SARS-CoV-2. Pre-infection memory harbored some responding clones, suggesting cross-reactive memory joined.

CDR1 and CDR2 from the germline V gene are SEHNR and FQNEAQ (reference sequence). The CDR3 has 16 amino acids. With 5 bases removed from V and 2 bases from J, the gap between germline ends came to 19 bases. TCRalpha and TCRbeta libraries used 5'RACE with constant-segment primers and UMIs. A single record per CDR3 protein comes from TCRdb applying MiXCR to the 5' RACE reads. The repertoire holds around 310,000 distinct CDR3 sequences, with roughly 15% as singletons. The TCR was taken from a man between 18 and 29 years old who had mild COVID-19 (a few samples of this study predate the infection). Cell type and time point are not known. The source material was PBMCs or a T cell subset sorted from them (not recorded which). The V gene is TRBV7-9, the J gene TRBJ2-7; D uncertain. The CDR3 loop reads CASSPPGPGFAYEQYF. The CDR3 DNA follows: TGTGCCAGCAGCCCCCCCGGCCCAGGATTCGCCTACGAGCAGTACTTC.